This T cell receptor (beta chain) was documented in a study of response to subunit inactivated influenza vaccine. Germline V CDR1 and CDR2: SEHNR, FQNEAQ (reference sequence). The V segment lost 3 bases and the J segment 2 bases; nucleotides outside the gene matches: 9. CDR3 size: 16 residues. MiXCR was run by TCRdb on the RT-PCR reads, yielding one entry per CDR3 protein. The data show about 570,000 distinct CDR3 sequences, 10% to 12% seen once. This sample was shared with a second study, whose subject was T cells expressing NK-cell markers. That investigation notes: The authors made TCR beta cDNA libraries by 5'RACE template switching. This switching added a universal primer site and UMIs. These clonotypes, the leaders elsewhere, also led the CD3+CD56-NKG2C+ fraction in a handful of donors. Questions lingered over whether expanded NKG2C+ T cell clones were HCMV-specific.

This TCR came from a middle-aged man who received an inactivated influenza vaccine. This sequence joins TRBV7-9 and TRBJ2-5; TRBD1 agrees at 7 bases. Sequenced here: PBMCs from blood, sampled on the day of vaccination. This CDR3 is CASSFTGTVLQETQYF. The CDR3 DNA reads TGTGCCAGCAGCTTCACAGGGACAGTCTTACAAGAGACCCAGTACTTC.